This TCR beta chain is drawn from a study of CD8+CD57+ T cells in acquired aplastic anemia. Study-wide background: When averaged, DNA from sorted CD4+ and CD8+ cells came to approximately 3.2 ug. Study observations and caveats: Patients had approximately 29 CD8+ CDR3 sequences in common with controls (the shared set).

Patients selected for sequencing had displayed CD8+CD57+ cell expansion by flow cytometry. Therapy had not been given to patients before blood sampling. With regard to this clonotype: Its antigen is currently unknown.

Genomic DNA acted as the template from which TCR beta VDJ combination and CDR3 sequence profiling were carried out. TCRdb re-called the reads with MiXCR, one entry per CDR3 protein. The sample lists 150,000 to 200,000 distinct CDR3 sequences; about 48% were seen once. This CDR3 spans 14 amino acids. Looked up from germline, CDR1 is SGHVS and CDR2 is FNYEAQ. The trim removed 5 bases at V and 6 bases at J, leaving 4 bases unmatched. This chain connects TRBV7-6 to TRBJ1-6; 7 positions match TRBD1. Sequencing input: sorted CD4+, CD8+, or CD8+CD57+ T cells (not recorded which) from PBMCs. The source is a human donor with aplastic anemia. The CDR3 spells CASSGRDSNSPLHF. CDR3 coding DNA: TGTGCCAGCAGCGGCCGGGACAGTAATTCACCCCTCCACTTT.